The 9 T cell receptor beta chains presented below share a single source sample, sequenced in a study of shared T cell receptors in the human thymus. This table comes from immunoSEQ multiplex PCR, and its TCRdb copy is limited to in-frame clones, with some not included. The sample has 540,000 or so clones, around 78% seen once. This same sample was also taken into another study, of human thymus T cells.

Sequencing input: thymocytes. The receptors derive from a boy less than two years old with a congenital heart defect.

The genes are TRBV12-5 and TRBJ2-5; 7 nucleotides line up with TRBD1. CDR3 length: 14 residues. J lost 3 bases, V lost 1 base, and 2 bases had no gene match. The germline gives CDR1 LGHNT, CDR2 FRNRAP. The CDR3 nucleotides read TGTGCTAGTGGTTTGGCCGGGACAGAAGAGACCCAGTACTTC. Its protein is CASGLAGTEETQYF.

The rearrangement uses TRBV14 and TRBJ2-3; 7 bases agree with TRBD2. With V trimmed by 1 base and J by 3 bases, 4 bases remained unmatched. Looked up from germline, CDR1 is SGHDN and CDR2 is FVKESK. This CDR3 is built from 15 residues. The CDR3 is CASSQGTRRTDTQYF. The CDR3 bases are TGTGCCAGCAGCCAAGGGACTAGACGGACAGATACGCAGTATTTT.

The rearrangement joins TRBV10-3 to TRBJ2-1; D is possibly TRBD2 (6 bases). Deletions cut 1 base from V and 9 bases from J, with 10 bases between. The germline V gene encodes CDR1 ENHRY and CDR2 SYGVKD. CDR3 length: 13 amino acids. CDR3 sequence (DNA): TGTGCCATCAGTGAGTGGAGGGCCCCTGAGCAGTTCTTC. Its protein product is CAISEWRAPEQFF.

The chain has TRBV11-3 and TRBJ1-2, with 8 bases that match TRBD1. The junction had 7 bases not matched to a gene; V was cut back by 5 bases and J by 5 bases. CDR1 and CDR2 (germline): SGHNT, YENEEA. This CDR3 comprises 14 residues. CDR3 amino acids: CASSAGGSFYGYTF. CDR3 bases: TGTGCCAGCAGCGCAGGGGGCTCCTTTTATGGCTACACCTTC.

The chain carries TRBV9 and TRBJ2-5; 10 positions match TRBD2. Germline values: CDR1 SGDLS, CDR2 YYNGEE. The trim removed 0 bases at V and 5 bases at J, leaving 7 bases unmatched. CDR3 length: 16 residues. The CDR3 DNA sequence: TGTGCCAGCAGCGTAGGGGCTAGCGGGAGAGAGGAGACCCAGTACTTC. Translating gives CASSVGASGREETQYF.

J is TRBJ1-5 and V is TRBV28; maybe TRBD1 (5 bases). From germline, CDR1 is MDHEN and CDR2 SYDVKM. The CDR3 extends over 15 amino acids. The germline V and J ends were trimmed by 6 bases and 4 bases, with 16 bases remaining between them. As DNA, the CDR3 is TGTGCCAGCAGACAGCAGGGTAGTGGGAATCAGCCCCAGCATTTT. Its translation is CASRQQGSGNQPQHF. Full variable domain (outside the CDR3, taken from reference TRBV28 and TRBJ1-5): DVKVTQSSRYLVKRTGEKVFLECVQDMDHENMFWYRQDPGLGLRLIYFSYDVKMKEKGDIPEGYSVSREKKERFSLILESASTNQTSMYLCASRQQGSGNQPQHFGDGTRLSIL.

J is TRBJ1-4 and V is TRBV12-5; no reliable D call. The germline gives CDR1 LGHNT, CDR2 FRNRAP. The CDR3 loop spans 15 amino acids. V lost 0 bases to trimming and J lost 11 bases, with 16 bases between them. CDR3 DNA sequence: TGTGCTAGTGGTTTGGTAAGGCAGGTTCATGCGAAACTGTTTTTT. Residues: CASGLVRQVHAKLFF.

In DNA, the CDR3 is TGTGCCAGCAGCTCAGGCGGGGGGAACTATCCCCGGACCCAGTACTTC. Amino acid sequence: CASSSGGGNYPRTQYF. The chain links TRBV7-2 to TRBJ2-5; 8 nucleotides match TRBD2. The junction had 14 bases not matched to a gene; V was cut back by 4 bases and J by 7 bases. CDR3 length: 16 residues. Germline loops: CDR1 SGHTA, CDR2 FQGNSA.

This chain links TRBV28 with TRBJ1-4, with TRBD1 matching over 7 bases. The CDR3 has 17 residues. V dropped 6 bases and J dropped 2; count of bases not matched to a gene: 12. The V gene's germline CDR1 is MDHEN and CDR2 SYDVKM. The CDR3 region is CASSPVGRGSTNEKLFF. CDR3 DNA sequence: TGTGCCAGCAGCCCCGTGGGCAGGGGGTCGACTAATGAAAAACTGTTTTTT.